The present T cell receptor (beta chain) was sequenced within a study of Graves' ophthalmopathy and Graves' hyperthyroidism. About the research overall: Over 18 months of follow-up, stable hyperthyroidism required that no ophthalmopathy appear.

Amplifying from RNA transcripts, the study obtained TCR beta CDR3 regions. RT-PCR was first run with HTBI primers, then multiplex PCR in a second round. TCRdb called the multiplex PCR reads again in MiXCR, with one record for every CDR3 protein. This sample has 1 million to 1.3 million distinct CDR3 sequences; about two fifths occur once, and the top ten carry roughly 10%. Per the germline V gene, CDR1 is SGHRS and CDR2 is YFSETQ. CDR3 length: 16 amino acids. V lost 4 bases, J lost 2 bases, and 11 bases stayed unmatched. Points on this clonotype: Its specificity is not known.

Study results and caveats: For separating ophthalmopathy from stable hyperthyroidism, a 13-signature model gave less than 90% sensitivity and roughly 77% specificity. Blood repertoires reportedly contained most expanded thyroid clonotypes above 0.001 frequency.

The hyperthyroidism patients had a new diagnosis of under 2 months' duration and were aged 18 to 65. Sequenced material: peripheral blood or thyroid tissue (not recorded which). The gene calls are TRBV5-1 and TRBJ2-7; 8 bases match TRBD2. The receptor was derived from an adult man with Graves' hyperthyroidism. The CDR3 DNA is TGCGCCAGCAGCAGTGGGGTAGCGGGGTTGGCCTACGAGCAGTACTTC. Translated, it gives CASSSGVAGLAYEQYF.